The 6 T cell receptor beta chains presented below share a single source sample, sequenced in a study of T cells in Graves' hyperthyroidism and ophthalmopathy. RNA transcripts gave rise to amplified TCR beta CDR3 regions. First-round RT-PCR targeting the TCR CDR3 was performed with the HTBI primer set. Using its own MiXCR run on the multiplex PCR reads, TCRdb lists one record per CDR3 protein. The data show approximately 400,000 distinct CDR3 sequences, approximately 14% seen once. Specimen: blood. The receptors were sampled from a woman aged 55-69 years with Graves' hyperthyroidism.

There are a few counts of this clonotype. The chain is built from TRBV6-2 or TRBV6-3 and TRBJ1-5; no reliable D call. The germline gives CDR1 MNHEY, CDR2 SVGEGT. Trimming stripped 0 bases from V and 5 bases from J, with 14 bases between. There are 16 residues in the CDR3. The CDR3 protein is CASSYSTNAKDQPQHF. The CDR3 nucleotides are TGTGCCAGCAGTTACTCTACTAATGCCAAGGATCAGCCCCAGCATTTT.

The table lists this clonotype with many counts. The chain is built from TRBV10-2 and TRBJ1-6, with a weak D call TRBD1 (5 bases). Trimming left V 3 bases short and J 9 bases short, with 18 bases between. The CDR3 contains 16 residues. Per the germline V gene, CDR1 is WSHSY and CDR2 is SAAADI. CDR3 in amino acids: CASSETQGVYGSPLHF. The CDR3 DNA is TGCGCCAGCAGTGAAACGCAGGGCGTATATGGTTCACCCCTCCACTTT.

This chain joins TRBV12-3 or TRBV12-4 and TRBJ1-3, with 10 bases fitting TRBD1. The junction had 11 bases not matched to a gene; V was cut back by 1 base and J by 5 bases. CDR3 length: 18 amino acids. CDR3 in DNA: TGTGCCAGCAGTTTAGAACTTCCGGGACAGGGGAGAAGAAACACCATATATTTT. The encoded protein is CASSLELPGQGRRNTIYF.

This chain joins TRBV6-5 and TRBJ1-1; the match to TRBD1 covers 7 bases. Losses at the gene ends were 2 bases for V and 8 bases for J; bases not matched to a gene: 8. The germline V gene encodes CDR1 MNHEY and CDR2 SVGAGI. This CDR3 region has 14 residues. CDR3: CASSYTHPGQEAFF. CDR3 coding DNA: TGTGCCAGCAGTTACACCCACCCGGGACAGGAAGCTTTCTTT.

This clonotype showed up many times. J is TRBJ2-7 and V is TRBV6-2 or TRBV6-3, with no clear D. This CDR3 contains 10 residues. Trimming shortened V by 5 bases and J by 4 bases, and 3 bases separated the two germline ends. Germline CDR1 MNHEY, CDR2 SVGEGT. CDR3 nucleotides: TGTGCCAGCAGTAATTACGAGCAGTACTTC. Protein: CASSNYEQYF.

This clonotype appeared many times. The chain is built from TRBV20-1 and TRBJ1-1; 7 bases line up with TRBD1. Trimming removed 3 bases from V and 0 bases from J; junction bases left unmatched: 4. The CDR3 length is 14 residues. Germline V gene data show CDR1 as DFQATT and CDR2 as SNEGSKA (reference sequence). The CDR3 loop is CSARTGSVNTEAFF. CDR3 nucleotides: TGCAGTGCTAGGACAGGGAGTGTGAACACTGAAGCTTTCTTT.